A single TCR beta chain is shown here with its context. 13 Jbeta primers and 60 Vbeta primers were used for the PCR. TCRdb's copy holds only in-frame clones and misses some; the assay was immunoSEQ multiplex PCR. The sample lists around 150,000 clones, approximately 90% occurring once. Healthy bone marrow donors formed the donor group. This sample was included in a study of cytomegalovirus exposure and HLA in healthy donors. The sequencing input was PBMCs. The receptor comes from a woman in her twenties or thirties in good health and CMV-seronegative.

CDR3 region: CASSRGGGQGARSSYNEQFF. Written as DNA, the CDR3 is TGCGCCAGCAGTCGAGGGGGGGGACAGGGGGCGCGGAGCTCCTACAATGAGCAGTTCTTC. J is TRBJ2-1 and V is TRBV4-3; TRBD1 agrees at 12 bases. Germline trimming cut 6 bases from V and 0 bases from J; bases unmatched to any gene: 15. CDR1 LGHNA and CDR2 YSLEER come from the germline V gene. CDR3 size: 20 residues.